This T cell receptor beta chain was retrieved from a study of T cells in Graves' hyperthyroidism and ophthalmopathy. RNA transcripts were the template for amplifying TCR beta CDR3 regions. The primer set for the first-round RT-PCR of the TCR CDR3 was HTBI. TCRdb independently ran MiXCR on the multiplex PCR reads; one entry per CDR3 protein. The table lists fewer than 350,000 distinct CDR3 sequences, approximately 18% of them singletons. Study observations and caveats: Appearing also in blood were most of the thyroid clonotypes expanded above 0.001.

Trimming removed 6 bases at V and 2 bases at J, with 11 bases between. This CDR3 has 14 residues. In germline, CDR1 is MNHNS, CDR2 SASEGT. In its sample, this clonotype was seen many times. Its antigen is not identified. Sequencing input: blood. The chain couples TRBV6-1 to TRBJ1-5, with D possibly matching TRBD1 (6 bases). The TCR sequence derives from a man in his fifties with Graves' ophthalmopathy. The CDR3 bases are TGTGCCAGCAGAGATCAGGGGTGCAATCAGCCCCAGCATTTT. It specifies CASRDQGCNQPQHF.